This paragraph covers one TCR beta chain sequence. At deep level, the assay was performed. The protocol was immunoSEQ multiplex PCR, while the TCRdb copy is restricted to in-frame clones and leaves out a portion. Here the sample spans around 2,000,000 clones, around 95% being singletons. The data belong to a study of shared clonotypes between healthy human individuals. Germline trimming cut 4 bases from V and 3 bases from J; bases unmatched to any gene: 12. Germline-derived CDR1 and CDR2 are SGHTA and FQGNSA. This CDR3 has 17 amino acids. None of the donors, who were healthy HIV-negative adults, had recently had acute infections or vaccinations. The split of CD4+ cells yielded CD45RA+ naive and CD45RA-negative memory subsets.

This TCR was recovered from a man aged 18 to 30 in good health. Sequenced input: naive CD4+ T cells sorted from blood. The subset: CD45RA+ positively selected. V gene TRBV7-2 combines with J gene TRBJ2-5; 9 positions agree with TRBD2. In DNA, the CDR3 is TGTGCCAGCAGCTCTAGGCCCCTAGCGGGATGGAAAGAGACCCAGTACTTC. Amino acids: CASSSRPLAGWKETQYF.